The 31 T cell receptor beta chains reported below all come from one sample, sequenced in a study of T cells expressing NK-cell markers. TCRdb reprocessed the 5' RACE reads and keeps a single row for each CDR3 protein, giving no DNA. The data include about 390,000 distinct CDR3 sequences; the top ten clones carry about 10%. Sequencing was performed on blood T cells: a sorted CD56 or NKG2C T cell subset, CD4+ or CD8+ T cells, or bulk PBMC T cells (not recorded which). All receptors derive from a woman in her forties or fifties in good health.

The genes are TRBV5-1 and TRBJ2-1; no DNA is available, so the TRBD2 call from TCRdb remains unchecked. Germline assignment: CDR1 SGHRS and CDR2 YFSETQ. The CDR3 sequence is 14 residues long. CDR3 residues: CASEGLAGGNEQFF.

The genes are TRBV4-1 and TRBJ2-1; TCRdb lists TRBD2, though no DNA is available to test this call. The germline V gene has CDR1 MGHRA and CDR2 YSYEKL. CDR3 length: 16 residues. The CDR3: CASSRVGLAKGYEQFF.

V gene TRBV20-1 combines with J gene TRBJ1-3. Germline loops: CDR1 DFQATT, CDR2 SNEGSKA (reference sequence). This CDR3 region has 14 residues. The CDR3: CSAPVEGSGNTIYF.

V is TRBV12-3 or TRBV12-4 and J is TRBJ2-7; no DNA is available, so the TRBD1 call from TCRdb remains unchecked. The CDR3 is made up of 14 amino acids. CDR3 sequence reads: CASSLLTGLHEQYF.

The CDR3 loop reads CASSLGGQNMNTEAFF. The chain links TRBV7-9 to TRBJ1-1; TCRdb's assignment of TRBD1 cannot be checked, as there is no DNA. This CDR3 is built from 16 residues. Per the germline V gene, CDR1 is SEHNR and CDR2 is FQNEAQ (reference sequence).

This chain links TRBV7-8 with TRBJ2-2. CDR1 and CDR2 (germline): SGHVS, FQNEAQ. This CDR3 is 12 amino acids long. CDR3 loop: CASSQANGELFF.

The rearrangement uses TRBV19 and TRBJ2-6; without DNA, the TCRdb call of TRBD2 cannot be checked. The CDR3 length is 17 residues. CDR1 and CDR2 (germline): LNHDA, SQIVND (reference sequence). Here the CDR3 reads CASRTTWARSGANVLTF.

The V and J genes are TRBV19 and TRBJ2-4. This CDR3 is built from 14 residues. Germline V gene lookup returns CDR1 LNHDA and CDR2 SQIVND (reference sequence). CDR3: CASTTSQAKNIQYF.

This chain's CDR3 is CASSYPSGSPDTQYF. The chain has TRBV5-1 and TRBJ2-3; TCRdb outputs TRBD2, but without DNA this stays unchecked. Germline V gives CDR1 SGHRS, CDR2 YFSETQ. The CDR3 has 15 residues.

The chain combines TRBV5-1 with TRBJ2-1. The germline gives CDR1 SGHRS, CDR2 YFSETQ. The CDR3 is 16 amino acids. This CDR3 reads CASSSIGGRSYNEQFF.

The rearrangement uses TRBV7-7 and TRBJ2-1; the TCRdb D gene call, TRBD2, has no DNA to confirm it. Germline CDR1 reads SSHAT; CDR2 reads FNYEAQ (reference sequence). The CDR3 is made up of 15 amino acids. The CDR3 sequence is CASSLELARNNEQFF.

V usage is TRBV21-1 and J usage is TRBJ2-7; as DNA is missing, the TRBD1 call by TCRdb cannot be tested. TRBV21-1 has pseudogene status. The CDR3 is 17 residues long. The CDR3 loop is CASSKAGQGSSFYEQYF.

The chain uses TRBV4-1 and TRBJ2-2; the D call from TCRdb, TRBD2, cannot be confirmed without DNA. Germline CDR1 reads MGHRA; CDR2 reads YSYEKL. The length of the CDR3 is 15 residues. CDR3 protein: CASSQPRSRPGELFF.

The CDR3 loop is CASSQGSLINEKLFF. The rearrangement links TRBV14 to TRBJ1-4. Germline V gene sequence: CDR1 SGHDN, CDR2 FVKESK. The CDR3 has 15 amino acids.

This sequence joins TRBV20-1 and TRBJ1-4; TCRdb's D call, TRBD1, is unchecked because there is no DNA. The CDR3 is 15 residues long. Looked up from germline, CDR1 is DFQATT and CDR2 is SNEGSKA (reference sequence). CDR3 in amino acids: CSAVEAGGGLAKLFF.

The chain uses TRBV20-1 and TRBJ2-7; no DNA is available, so the TRBD2 call from TCRdb remains unchecked. The germline gives CDR1 DFQATT, CDR2 SNEGSKA (reference sequence). This CDR3 is built from 17 residues. Here the CDR3 reads CSARDHTSGKVSYEQYF.

This chain uses TRBV7-9 with TRBJ2-6; TCRdb picks TRBD1, but there is no DNA to check that call. Germline loops: CDR1 SEHNR, CDR2 FQNEAQ (reference sequence). This CDR3 region has 15 residues. The CDR3 loop reads CASSFSGAGANVLTF.

The chain recombines TRBV10-3 with TRBJ2-5; the D call of TRBD2 rests on TCRdb alone, since no DNA is present to check it. CDR3 length equals 14 residues. Germline V gene data show CDR1 as ENHRY and CDR2 as SYGVKD. CDR3 residues: CAISEEVSGETQYF.

The V and J genes are TRBV27 and TRBJ2-4; the D gene TCRdb calls, TRBD1, cannot be checked with no DNA. This CDR3 spans 15 amino acids. The germline gives CDR1 MNHEY, CDR2 SMNVEV (reference sequence). The CDR3 region is CASRSPGQGKNIQYF.

The J gene is TRBJ2-1, the V gene TRBV11-2; TCRdb's D gene call, TRBD1, goes unchecked for lack of DNA. Germline values: CDR1 SGHAT, CDR2 FQNNGV. This CDR3 region has 16 residues. The CDR3 loop is CASSYDRRSSYNEQFF.

The genes are TRBV10-3 and TRBJ2-1; as DNA is missing, the TRBD2 call by TCRdb cannot be tested. The CDR3 sequence is 16 residues long. Germline-derived CDR1 and CDR2 are ENHRY and SYGVKD. CDR3 sequence: CAISEAGLAGTGEQFF.

The chain uses TRBV7-6 and TRBJ2-5; with no DNA, the TCRdb D assignment of TRBD1 cannot be verified. CDR3 size: 15 residues. From germline, CDR1 is SGHVS and CDR2 FNYEAQ. CDR3 loop: CASSLVGQGFETQYF.

The chain uses TRBV20-1 and TRBJ1-1; the TRBD1 assignment by TCRdb is unverifiable without DNA. Per germline, CDR1 DFQATT and CDR2 SNEGSKA (reference sequence). The CDR3 runs to 14 residues. The CDR3 protein is CSAIGGRGNTEAFF.

This sequence joins TRBV12-3 or TRBV12-4 and TRBJ1-1. This CDR3 region has 14 residues. CDR3 region: CASSLISGNTEAFF.

This sequence joins TRBV5-4 and TRBJ2-1; TCRdb picks TRBD1, but there is no DNA to check that call. The CDR3 has 13 residues. Germline assignment: CDR1 SGHNT and CDR2 YYREEE (reference sequence). The CDR3 is CASSSTRGDEQFF.

The chain has TRBV20-1 and TRBJ2-1; TCRdb returns TRBD2, unconfirmable since there is no DNA. Germline CDR1 is DFQATT and CDR2 is SNEGSKA (reference sequence). CDR3 length equals 12 residues. The CDR3 sequence is CSAGKLDNEQFF.

V usage is TRBV15 and J usage is TRBJ1-4. CDR3 length equals 14 residues. Per germline, CDR1 LNHNV and CDR2 YYDKDF (reference sequence). This chain's CDR3 is CATSRDVVLGKLFF.

The chain recombines TRBV5-1 with TRBJ1-5; the TCRdb call, TRBD1, lacks DNA for checking. The CDR3 contains 15 residues. The germline CDR1 and CDR2 sequences are SGHRS and YFSETQ. CDR3 sequence reads: CASSLETGQGQPQHF.

This chain connects TRBV4-1 to TRBJ2-3. Germline V CDR1 and CDR2: MGHRA, YSYEKL. CDR3 length: 15 amino acids. CDR3 sequence: CASSQADQTPDTQYF.

The CDR3 here is CASPWGDTIYF. The chain is built from TRBV11-2 and TRBJ1-3; the D gene TCRdb calls, TRBD1, cannot be checked with no DNA. The CDR3 has 11 amino acids. Germline CDR1 and CDR2: SGHAT and FQNNGV.

J is TRBJ2-7 and V is TRBV12-3 or TRBV12-4; checking the TCRdb D call of TRBD2 is not possible without DNA. The CDR3 has 14 residues. This CDR3 reads CASSFTSGGTGQYF.